The clone carrying this T cell receptor beta chain was recorded once. V lost 3 bases, J lost 2 bases, and 11 bases lay in between. CDR3 size: 15 residues. The germline CDR1 and CDR2 sequences are MDHEN and SYDVKM. This record comes from a study of shared clonotypes between healthy human individuals. Each PCR replicate from the sorted subsets contained around 200 ng DNA, which is about 30,000 T cell genomes. The assay was immunoSEQ multiplex PCR, and TCRdb's table has in-frame clones only and misses some. This repertoire shows about 2,200,000 clones, roughly 91% found once; its top ten account for approximately 1.7%. In the naive CD8 group, cells lacked CD45RO and were positively selected for CCR7, so terminally differentiated effector memory CD45RA+ cells were left out. Donors were healthy HIV-negative adults without recent acute infections or vaccinations.

The rearrangement joins TRBV28 to TRBJ1-5, with D possibly TRBD1 on 6 matching bases. Source material: naive CD8+ T cells from PBMCs. The origin of this receptor is a man aged 18 to 29 in good health. Some clones in this sample may be carry-over from other donors' samples. For the CDR3, the DNA is TGTGCCAGCAGTTTTTTCAGGGGTGGCAATCAGCCCCAGCATTTT. This sequence encodes CASSFFRGGNQPQHF.